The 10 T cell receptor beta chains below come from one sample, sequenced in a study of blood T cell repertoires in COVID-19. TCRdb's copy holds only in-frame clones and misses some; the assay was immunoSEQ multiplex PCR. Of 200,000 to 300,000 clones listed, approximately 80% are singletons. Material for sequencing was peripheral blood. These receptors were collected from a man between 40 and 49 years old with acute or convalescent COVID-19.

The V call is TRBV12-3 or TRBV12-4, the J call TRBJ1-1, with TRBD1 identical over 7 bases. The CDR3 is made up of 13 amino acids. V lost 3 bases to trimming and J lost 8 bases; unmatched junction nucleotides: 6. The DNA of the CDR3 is TGTGCCAGCAGTTTTCGACGGGACAGCGAAGCTTTCTTT. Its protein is CASSFRRDSEAFF.

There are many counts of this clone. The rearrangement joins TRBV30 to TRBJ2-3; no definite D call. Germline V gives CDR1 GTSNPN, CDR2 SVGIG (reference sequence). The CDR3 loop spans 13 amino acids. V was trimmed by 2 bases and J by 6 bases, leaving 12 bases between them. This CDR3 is CAWSPRAWDTQYF. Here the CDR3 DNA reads TGTGCCTGGAGTCCTCGAGCATGGGATACGCAGTATTTT. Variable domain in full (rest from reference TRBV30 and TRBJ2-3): SQTIHQWPATLVQPVGSPLSLECTVEGTSNPNLYWYRQAAGRGLQLLFYSVGIGQISSEVPQNLSASRPQDRQFILSSKKLLLSDSGFYLCAWSPRAWDTQYFGPGTRLTVL.

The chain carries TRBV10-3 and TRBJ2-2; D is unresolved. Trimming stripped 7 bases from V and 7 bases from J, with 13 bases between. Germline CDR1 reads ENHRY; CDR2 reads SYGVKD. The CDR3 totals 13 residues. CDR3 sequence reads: CAIKSPGYGELFF. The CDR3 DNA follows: TGTGCCATCAAGAGCCCAGGCTACGGGGAGCTGTTTTTT.

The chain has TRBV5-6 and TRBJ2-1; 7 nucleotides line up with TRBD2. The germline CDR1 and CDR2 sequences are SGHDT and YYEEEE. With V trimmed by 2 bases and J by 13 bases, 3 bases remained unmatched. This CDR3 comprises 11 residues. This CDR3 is CASSFRGGQFF. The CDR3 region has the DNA TGTGCCAGCAGCTTCCGCGGGGGTCAGTTCTTC.

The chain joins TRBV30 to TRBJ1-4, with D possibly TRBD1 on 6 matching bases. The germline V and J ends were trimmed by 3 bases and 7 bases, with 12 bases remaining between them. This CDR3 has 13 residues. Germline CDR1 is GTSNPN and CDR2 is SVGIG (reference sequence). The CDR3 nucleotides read TGTGCCTGGAGCGTGGGGGCCGGTGAAAAACTGTTTTTT. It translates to CAWSVGAGEKLFF.

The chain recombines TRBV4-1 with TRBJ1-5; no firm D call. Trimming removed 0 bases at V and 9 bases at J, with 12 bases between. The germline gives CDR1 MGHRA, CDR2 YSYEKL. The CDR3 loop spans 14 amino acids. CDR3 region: CASSQEEGVGPQHF. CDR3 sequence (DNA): TGCGCCAGCAGCCAAGAGGAGGGAGTGGGGCCCCAGCATTTT.

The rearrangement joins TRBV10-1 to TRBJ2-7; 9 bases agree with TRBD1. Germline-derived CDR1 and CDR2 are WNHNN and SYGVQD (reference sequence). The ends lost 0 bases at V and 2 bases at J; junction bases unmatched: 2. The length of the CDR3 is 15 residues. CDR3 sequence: CASSESGTGTYEQYF. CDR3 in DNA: TGCGCCAGCAGTGAGTCGGGGACAGGGACCTACGAGCAGTACTTC.

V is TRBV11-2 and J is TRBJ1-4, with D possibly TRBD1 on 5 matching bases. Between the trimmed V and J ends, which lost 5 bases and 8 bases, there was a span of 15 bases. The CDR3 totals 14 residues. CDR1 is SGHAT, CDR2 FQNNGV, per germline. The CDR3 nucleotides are TGTGCCAGCAGCCGCGTGGGGGAGGAGGAAAAACTGTTTTTT. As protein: CASSRVGEEEKLFF.

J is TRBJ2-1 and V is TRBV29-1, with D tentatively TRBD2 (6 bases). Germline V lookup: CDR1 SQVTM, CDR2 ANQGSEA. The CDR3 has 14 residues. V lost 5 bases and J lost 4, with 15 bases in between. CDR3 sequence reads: CSVPGLPTYNEQFF. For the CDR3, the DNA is TGCAGCGTTCCGGGACTGCCTACTTACAATGAGCAGTTCTTC.

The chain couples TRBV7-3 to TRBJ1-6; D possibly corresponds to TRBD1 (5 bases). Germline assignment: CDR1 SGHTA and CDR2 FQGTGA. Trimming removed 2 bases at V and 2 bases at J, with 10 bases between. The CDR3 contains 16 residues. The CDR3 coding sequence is TGTGCCAGCAGCTTATATGGGGGGACCTATAATTCACCCCTCCACTTT. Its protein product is CASSLYGGTYNSPLHF.